This TCR beta chain appears in the sequencing data of a study of T cells in Graves' hyperthyroidism and ophthalmopathy. Looked up from germline, CDR1 is SGHVS and CDR2 is FQNEAQ. The CDR3 is made up of 14 amino acids. V was shortened by 1 base and J by 7 bases, with 13 bases between the two germline ends. RNA transcripts gave rise to amplified TCR beta CDR3 regions. HTBI primers drove first-round RT-PCR of the TCR CDR3. From the multiplex PCR reads, TCRdb called clonotypes with MiXCR, one entry per CDR3 protein. Here the sample spans over 350,000 distinct CDR3 sequences, about 18% being singletons. Sample: blood. The TCR sequence derives from a man aged 18 to 30 with Graves' ophthalmopathy. The chain recombines TRBV7-8 with TRBJ1-2; D is possibly TRBD1 (5 bases). CDR3: CASSLVGGGGGYTF. Here the CDR3 DNA reads TGTGCCAGCAGCTTAGTGGGGGGGGGAGGTGGCTACACCTTC.